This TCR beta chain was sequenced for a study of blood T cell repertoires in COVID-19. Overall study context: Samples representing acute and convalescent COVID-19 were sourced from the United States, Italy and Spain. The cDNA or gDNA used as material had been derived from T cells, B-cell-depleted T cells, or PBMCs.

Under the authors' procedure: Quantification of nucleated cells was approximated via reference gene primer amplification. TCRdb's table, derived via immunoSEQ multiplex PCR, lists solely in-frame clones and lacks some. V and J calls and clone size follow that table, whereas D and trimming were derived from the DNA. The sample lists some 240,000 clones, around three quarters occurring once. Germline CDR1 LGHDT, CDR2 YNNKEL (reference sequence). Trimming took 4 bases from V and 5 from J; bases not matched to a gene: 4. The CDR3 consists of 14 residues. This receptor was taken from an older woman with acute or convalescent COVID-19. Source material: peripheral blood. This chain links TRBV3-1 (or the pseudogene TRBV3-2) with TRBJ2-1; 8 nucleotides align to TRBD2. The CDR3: CASSPGLGNNEQFF. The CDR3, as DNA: TGTGCCAGCAGCCCGGGACTAGGAAACAATGAGCAGTTCTTC.